Below, 25 T cell receptor beta chains from the same sample are listed, as sequenced in a study of glioma-infiltrating T cells after dendritic cell vaccination. Clones were read by immunoSEQ multiplex PCR, and TCRdb kept only the in-frame ones, dropping some. The data show tens of thousands of clones, more than 75% seen once. The time point here: after dendritic cell vaccination, including at tumor progression/relapse. Sequenced here: blood, sampled after dendritic cell vaccination. The source of these receptors is a human donor with glioblastoma.

The sample holds a few counts of this clone. V is TRBV7-9 and J is TRBJ1-5; D gene uncertain. V was trimmed by 1 base and J by 7 bases, leaving 14 bases between them. The CDR3 runs to 15 residues. Germline V gene lookup returns CDR1 SEHNR and CDR2 FQNEAQ (reference sequence). CDR3 coding DNA: TGTGCCAGCAGCTTAGGAACAGAGAAAGGACAGCCCCAGCATTTT. Its translation: CASSLGTEKGQPQHF.

CDR3 DNA sequence: TGTGCCAGCAGTAGAAGTCGGACAGGGCACTATGGCTACACCTTC. It codes for CASSRSRTGHYGYTF. The chain has TRBV6-1 and TRBJ1-2, with 8 positions matching TRBD1. V lost 5 bases to trimming and J lost 3 bases; unmatched junction nucleotides: 8. The germline gives CDR1 MNHNS, CDR2 SASEGT. The CDR3 has 15 residues.

This chain links TRBV5-1 with TRBJ1-4; 7 nucleotides line up with TRBD1. The CDR3 contains 16 residues. The ends lost 0 bases at V and 8 bases at J; junction bases unmatched: 10. Germline CDR1 SGHRS, CDR2 YFSETQ. The CDR3 spells CASSLGGTARREKLFF. Here the CDR3 DNA reads TGCGCCAGCAGCTTGGGGGGGACAGCCCGCAGGGAAAAACTGTTTTTT.

The chain combines TRBV18 with TRBJ1-1; TRBD1 aligns across 9 bases. The CDR3 contains 16 residues. Germline trimming cut 3 bases from V and 7 bases from J; bases unmatched to any gene: 12. Germline lookup yields CDR1 KGHSH and CDR2 LQKENI. CDR3 bases: TGTGCCAGCTCACCTCAAGGACAGGGGAGTCGGGATGAAGCTTTCTTT. Its protein product is CASSPQGQGSRDEAFF.

The CDR3 here is CASSQDTSGSINEQFF. CDR3 in DNA: TGCGCCAGCAGCCAAGATACTAGCGGGAGTATAAATGAGCAGTTCTTC. J is TRBJ2-1 and V is TRBV4-3; 11 bases align to TRBD2. Germline-derived CDR1 and CDR2 are LGHNA and YSLEER. The CDR3 covers 16 residues. V lost 0 bases to trimming and J lost 7 bases; unmatched junction nucleotides: 5.

This chain uses TRBV11-3 with TRBJ2-7; D perhaps matches TRBD2 (6 bases). The germline V and J ends were trimmed by 5 bases and 7 bases, with 18 bases remaining between them. This CDR3 spans 14 amino acids. Germline CDR1 and CDR2: SGHNT and YENEEA. CDR3 residues: CASSGRSPPLEQYF. For the CDR3, the DNA is TGTGCCAGCAGCGGGAGGTCCCCTCCTTTGGAGCAGTACTTC. The full variable domain, rest sourced from reference TRBV11-3 and TRBJ2-7, is EAGVVQSPRYKIIEKKQPVAFWCNPISGHNTLYWYLQNLGQGPELLIRYENEEAVDDSQLPKDRFSAERLKGVDSTLKIQPAELGDSAVYLCASSGRSPPLEQYFGPGTRLTVT.

This clone was picked up one time. The chain employs TRBV6-5 and TRBJ2-7, with D tentatively TRBD1 (6 bases). Trimming took off 6 bases at V and 0 bases at J, with 15 bases between the two ends. This CDR3 has 15 amino acids. Germline V CDR1 and CDR2: MNHEY, SVGAGI. The CDR3 loop is CASRTQGWSSYEQYF. In nucleotides, the CDR3 is TGTGCCAGCAGGACTCAGGGGTGGAGCTCCTACGAGCAGTACTTC.

The V call is TRBV19, the J call TRBJ2-1; weak D call: TRBD1 (6 bases). V lost 1 base and J 7 bases, leaving 14 bases between the germline ends. The CDR3 is 15 residues long. The germline gives CDR1 LNHDA, CDR2 SQIVND (reference sequence). The CDR3 loop is CASSIVGTSRNEQFF. In nucleotides, the CDR3 is TGTGCCAGTAGTATAGTGGGGACAAGTCGAAATGAGCAGTTCTTC.

CDR3 region: CASSLFTSGGGYEQFF. The CDR3 DNA reads as TGTGCCAGCAGTTTATTTACTAGCGGGGGGGGGTATGAGCAGTTCTTC. The chain links TRBV27 to TRBJ2-1, with 13 nucleotides matching TRBD2. The CDR3 consists of 16 residues. V trimming: 1 base; J trimming: 8 bases; junction bases outside the gene matches: 5. Germline V gives CDR1 MNHEY, CDR2 SMNVEV (reference sequence).

The chain recombines TRBV5-1 with TRBJ2-7; TRBD2 matches 8 bases. J gave up 3 bases and V 7 bases, and 12 bases lay outside the gene matches. The CDR3 totals 15 residues. Germline V gene sequence: CDR1 SGHRS, CDR2 YFSETQ. CDR3 sequence reads: CASRDPGGNHYEQYF. The CDR3 DNA reads TGCGCCAGCCGCGACCCGGGGGGGAACCACTACGAGCAGTACTTC. The complete variable domain, with remaining parts taken from reference TRBV5-1 and TRBJ2-7, reads KAGVTQTPRYLIKTRGQQVTLSCSPISGHRSVSWYQQTPGQGLQFLFEYFSETQRNKGNFPGRFSGRQFSNSRSEMNVSTLELGDSALYLCASRDPGGNHYEQYFGPGTRLTVT.

This clone came up a few times. This sequence joins TRBV5-8 and TRBJ1-3; D gene ambiguous. This CDR3 is built from 14 residues. The ends were cut back, 7 bases at V and 0 bases at J, with 11 bases in the middle. CDR1 is SGHTS and CDR2 is YDEGEE in the germline V gene. In DNA, the CDR3 is TGTGCCAGCCGGAGGCCGGCCTCTGGAAACACCATATATTTT. It translates to CASRRPASGNTIYF.

This chain uses TRBV15 with TRBJ2-5, with 10 bases fitting TRBD2. The CDR3 consists of 18 residues. Germline lookup yields CDR1 LNHNV and CDR2 YYDKDF (reference sequence). V shed 2 bases and J 2 bases; nucleotides not matched to a gene: 11. CDR3 protein: CATSRFGLAANTQETQYF. As DNA, the CDR3 is TGTGCCACCAGCAGATTTGGACTAGCGGCAAACACACAAGAGACCCAGTACTTC.

Concerning this clone itself: Other nucleotide sequences in the sample specify the same CDR3. The chain is built from TRBV7-9 and TRBJ1-2; 11 nucleotides match TRBD1. The CDR3 contains 13 residues. The trim removed 4 bases at V and 8 bases at J, leaving 3 bases unmatched. CDR1 and CDR2 from the germline V gene are SEHNR and FQNEAQ (reference sequence). CDR3 DNA: TGTGCCAGCAGCTCGGACAGGGGGCGAGGCTACACCTTC. Translation gives CASSSDRGRGYTF.

The chain carries TRBV5-4 and TRBJ2-7; 8 bases map to TRBD2. V lost 4 bases and J lost 5; bases outside the gene matches: 11. Germline CDR1 SGHNT, CDR2 YYREEE (reference sequence). The CDR3 spans 15 residues. The CDR3 is CASSPAGGEGNEQYF. The DNA of the CDR3 is TGTGCCAGCAGCCCCGCCGGGGGGGAGGGAAACGAGCAGTACTTC. The variable domain in full, completed from reference TRBV5-4 and TRBJ2-7, reads ETGVTQSPTHLIKTRGQQVTLRCSSQSGHNTVSWYQQALGQGPQFIFQYYREEENGRGNFPPRFSGLQFPNYSSELNVNALELDDSALYLCASSPAGGEGNEQYFGPGTRLTVT.

The gene calls are TRBV4-1 and TRBJ1-1, with TRBD1 matching 7 bases. Germline CDR1 reads MGHRA; CDR2 reads YSYEKL. There are 14 residues in the CDR3. The ends lost 1 base at V and 5 bases at J; junction bases unmatched: 4. The DNA of the CDR3 is TGCGCCAGCAGCCAAGCGACAGGGCATACTGAAGCTTTCTTT. Translating gives CASSQATGHTEAFF.

This chain links TRBV6-5 with TRBJ1-1; D unresolved. V was clipped by 4 bases and J by 3 bases, with 18 bases between them. The CDR3 contains 16 residues. Looked up from germline, CDR1 is MNHEY and CDR2 is SVGAGI. As DNA, the CDR3 is TGTGCCAGCAGTTCCCCCGCTAGGAGCCGGTACACTGAAGCTTTCTTT. Translating gives CASSSPARSRYTEAFF.

The chain joins TRBV9 to TRBJ2-1; D might be TRBD1 (6 bases). Looked up from germline, CDR1 is SGDLS and CDR2 is YYNGEE. Trimming took off 0 bases at V and 2 bases at J, with 12 bases between the two ends. This CDR3 is built from 16 residues. The chain's CDR3 is CASSVAMGTPYNEQFF. As DNA, the CDR3 is TGTGCCAGCAGCGTAGCTATGGGGACACCCTACAATGAGCAGTTCTTC.

Concerning this clone itself: The sample carries other DNA sequences with the same CDR3. The chain couples TRBV2 to TRBJ2-1, with 8 bases fitting TRBD2. The CDR3 length is 13 residues. The ends lost 2 bases at V and 8 bases at J; junction bases unmatched: 2. Germline loops: CDR1 SNHLY, CDR2 FYNNEI. CDR3 sequence: CASSERGGDEQFF. CDR3 nucleotides: TGTGCCAGCAGTGAACGGGGGGGGGATGAGCAGTTCTTC.

This clone was seen only once. J is TRBJ1-4 and V is TRBV6-1; the match to TRBD1 covers 9 bases. Germline loops: CDR1 MNHNS, CDR2 SASEGT. This CDR3 comprises 14 residues. V dropped 5 bases and J dropped 7; count of bases not matched to a gene: 5. Written as DNA, the CDR3 is TGTGCCAGCAGTAACAGGGGGCGCATTGAAAAACTGTTTTTT. Its translation: CASSNRGRIEKLFF.

The chain carries TRBV5-1 and TRBJ2-5, with TRBD2 identical over 8 bases. The CDR3 extends over 14 amino acids. The germline CDR1 and CDR2 sequences are SGHRS and YFSETQ. J gave up 6 bases and V 4 bases, and 8 bases lay outside the gene matches. For the CDR3, the DNA is TGCGCCAGCAGCCCTCCGGGGGGGCCGAAGACCCAGTACTTC. Protein sequence: CASSPPGGPKTQYF.

This CDR3 is CAIRGASGGADEQFF. CDR3 in DNA: TGTGCCATCAGGGGGGCTAGCGGGGGGGCGGATGAGCAGTTCTTC. The V gene is TRBV10-3, the J gene TRBJ2-1; 12 bases are a match to TRBD2. Trimming at V came to 6 bases and at J to 8 bases, leaving 8 bases not matched to a gene. The CDR3 loop spans 15 amino acids. Germline CDR1 and CDR2: ENHRY and SYGVKD.

The genes are TRBV6-1 and TRBJ2-1; 10 positions match TRBD2. This CDR3 is built from 14 residues. The germline CDR1 and CDR2 sequences are MNHNS and SASEGT. V dropped 8 bases and J dropped 4; count of bases not matched to a gene: 5. The DNA for the CDR3 is TGTGCCAGCGAACAGCGGGGGGGATACAATGAGCAGTTCTTC. Its translation is CASEQRGGYNEQFF.

The chain has TRBV11-1 and TRBJ2-1; D is possibly TRBD1 (5 bases). V lost 5 bases, J lost 8 bases, and 10 bases lay in between. The CDR3 contains 12 residues. Looked up from germline, CDR1 is SGHAT and CDR2 is FQDESV (reference sequence). CDR3 coding DNA: TGTGCCAGCAGCATCCAGGGCGATGAGCAGTTCTTC. Protein product: CASSIQGDEQFF.

V and J are TRBV11-2 and TRBJ2-3, with a weak D call TRBD1 (5 bases). Trimming removed 5 bases at V and 2 bases at J, with 11 bases between. The germline V gene has CDR1 SGHAT and CDR2 FQNNGV. This CDR3 region has 14 residues. The CDR3 is CASSLSRATDTQYF. CDR3 nucleotides: TGTGCCAGCAGCCTAAGCAGGGCCACAGATACGCAGTATTTT.

The gene calls are TRBV5-6 and TRBJ2-5, with D possibly TRBD2 on 5 matching bases. The ends were cut back, 1 base at V and 5 bases at J, with 9 bases in the middle. The CDR3 extends over 13 amino acids. Germline V lookup: CDR1 SGHDT, CDR2 YYEEEE. The CDR3 loop reads CASSLRDRETQYF. CDR3 in DNA: TGTGCCAGCAGCTTGCGGGATCGGGAGACCCAGTACTTC.